This T cell receptor beta chain was captured by sequencing in a study of CD8+CD57+ T cells in acquired aplastic anemia. For the study at large: Roughly 3.2 ug was the average amount of DNA from sorted CD4+ and CD8+ cells.

This clonotype was seen at least ten times. Its antigen is as yet unknown. Genomic DNA, serving as template, underwent TCR beta VDJ and CDR3 profiling. Via MiXCR, TCRdb re-called the reads, giving one row per CDR3 protein. The table includes about 170,000 distinct CDR3 sequences, around 48% detected once. Study findings and constraints: Patients showed no significant difference from controls in CD8+ Simpson's diversity. Common to patients and controls were twenty-nine CD8+ CDR3 sequences.

Those patients picked for sequencing had displayed CD8+CD57+ cell expansion on flow cytometry. Every patient had severe acquired aplastic anemia. The CDR3 consists of 14 residues. Germline V CDR1 and CDR2: DFQATT, SNEGSKA (reference sequence). V was clipped by 0 bases and J by 6 bases; unmatched bases: 4. The sequenced sample consisted of sorted CD4+, CD8+, or CD8+CD57+ T cells (not recorded which) from PBMCs. The chain couples TRBV20-1 to TRBJ1-5, with 8 bases identical to TRBD1. The clonotype was recovered from a human donor with aplastic anemia. DNA for the CDR3: TGCAGTGCTAGAGAGGCAGGGGGCAGTCAGCCCCAGCATTTT. Translation gives CSAREAGGSQPQHF.